The sequence of this T cell receptor (beta chain) was determined in a study of early T cells in non-severe SARS-CoV-2 infection. There are many counts of this clonotype. J lost 7 bases, V lost 4 bases, and 12 bases had no gene match. From germline, CDR1 is SQVTM and CDR2 ANQGSEA. CDR3 size: 15 residues. TCRdb reprocessed the 5' RACE reads via MiXCR and lists one record per CDR3 protein. The sample lists under 30,000 distinct CDR3 sequences, 4.3% seen once, with more than 15% in the top ten. The sample taken for sequencing was whole blood. The receptor comes from an adult who was a healthcare worker with PCR-confirmed SARS-CoV-2 infection or an uninfected control (not recorded which). The genes are TRBV29-1 and TRBJ2-2; TRBD2 matches at 7 bases. The CDR3 DNA reads as TGCAGCGTTGGGTCTGCGGGAGCGGTCGTCGGGGAGCTGTTTTTT. The encoded protein is CSVGSAGAVVGELFF.